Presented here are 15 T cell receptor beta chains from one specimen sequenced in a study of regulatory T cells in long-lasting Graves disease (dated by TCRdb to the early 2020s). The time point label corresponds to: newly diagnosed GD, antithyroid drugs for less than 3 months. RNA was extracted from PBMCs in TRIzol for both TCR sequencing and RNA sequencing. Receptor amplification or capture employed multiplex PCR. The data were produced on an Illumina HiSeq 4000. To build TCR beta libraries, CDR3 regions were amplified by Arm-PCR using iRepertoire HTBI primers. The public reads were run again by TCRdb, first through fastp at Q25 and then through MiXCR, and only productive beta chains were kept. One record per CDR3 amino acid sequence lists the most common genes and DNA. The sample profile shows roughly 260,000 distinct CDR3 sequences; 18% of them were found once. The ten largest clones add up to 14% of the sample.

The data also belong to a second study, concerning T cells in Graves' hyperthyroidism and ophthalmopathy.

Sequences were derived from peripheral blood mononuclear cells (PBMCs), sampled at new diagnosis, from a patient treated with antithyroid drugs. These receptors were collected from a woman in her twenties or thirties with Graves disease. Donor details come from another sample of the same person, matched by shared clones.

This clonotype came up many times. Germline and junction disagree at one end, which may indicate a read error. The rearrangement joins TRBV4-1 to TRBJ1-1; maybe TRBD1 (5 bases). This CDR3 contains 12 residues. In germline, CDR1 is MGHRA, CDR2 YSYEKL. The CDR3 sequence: CASSQSRDEAFF. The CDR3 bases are TGTGCCAGCAGCCAAAGCAGGGATGAAGCTTTCTTT.

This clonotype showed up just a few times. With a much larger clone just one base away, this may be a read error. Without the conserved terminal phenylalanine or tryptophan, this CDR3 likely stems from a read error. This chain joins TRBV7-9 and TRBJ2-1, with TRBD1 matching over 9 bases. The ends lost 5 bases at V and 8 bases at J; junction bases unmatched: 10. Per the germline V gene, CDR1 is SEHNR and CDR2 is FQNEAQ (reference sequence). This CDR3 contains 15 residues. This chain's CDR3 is CASSLKRQGVDEQFL. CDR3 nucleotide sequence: TGTGCCAGCAGCCTTAAAAGACAGGGGGTAGATGAGCAGTTCCTC.

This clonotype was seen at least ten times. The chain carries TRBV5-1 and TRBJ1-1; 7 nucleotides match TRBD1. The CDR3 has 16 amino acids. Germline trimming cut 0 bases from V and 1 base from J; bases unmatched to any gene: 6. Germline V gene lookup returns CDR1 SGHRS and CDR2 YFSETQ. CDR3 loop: CASSLARGLPNTEAFF. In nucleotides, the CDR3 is TGCGCCAGCAGCTTGGCAAGGGGGCTCCCGAACACTGAAGCTTTCTTT.

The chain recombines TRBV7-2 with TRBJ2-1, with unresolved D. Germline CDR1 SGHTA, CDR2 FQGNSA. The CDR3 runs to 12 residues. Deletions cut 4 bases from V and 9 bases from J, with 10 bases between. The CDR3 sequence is CASSSPPAEQFF. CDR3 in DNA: TGTGCCAGCAGCTCCCCCCCGGCTGAGCAGTTCTTC.

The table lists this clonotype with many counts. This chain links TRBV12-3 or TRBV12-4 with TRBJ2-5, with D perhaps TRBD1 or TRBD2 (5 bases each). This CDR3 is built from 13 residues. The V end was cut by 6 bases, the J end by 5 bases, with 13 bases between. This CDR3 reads CASSMDWGETQYF. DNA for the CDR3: TGTGCCAGCAGCATGGACTGGGGGGAGACCCAGTACTTC.

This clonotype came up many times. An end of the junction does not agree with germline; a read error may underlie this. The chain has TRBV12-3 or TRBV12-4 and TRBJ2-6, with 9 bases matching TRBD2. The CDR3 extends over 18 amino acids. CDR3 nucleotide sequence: TGTGCCAGCAGCTTAGCGCTAGCGGGAAGCTCTGGGGCCAACGTCCTGACTTTC. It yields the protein CASSLALAGSSGANVLTF.

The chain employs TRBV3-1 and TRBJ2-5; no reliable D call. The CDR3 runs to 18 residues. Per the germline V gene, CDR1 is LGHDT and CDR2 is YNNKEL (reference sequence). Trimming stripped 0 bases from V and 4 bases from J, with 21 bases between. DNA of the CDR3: TGTGCCAGCAGCCAAGAATGGTCGGGCCCCCAGTCGGGAGAGACCCAGTACTTC. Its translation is CASSQEWSGPQSGETQYF.

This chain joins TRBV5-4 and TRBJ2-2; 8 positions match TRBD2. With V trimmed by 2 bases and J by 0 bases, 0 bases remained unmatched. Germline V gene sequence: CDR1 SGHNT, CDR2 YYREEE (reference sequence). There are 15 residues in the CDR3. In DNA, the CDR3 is TGTGCCAGCAGCTTAGCGGGGGCGAACACCGGGGAGCTGTTTTTT. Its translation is CASSLAGANTGELFF.

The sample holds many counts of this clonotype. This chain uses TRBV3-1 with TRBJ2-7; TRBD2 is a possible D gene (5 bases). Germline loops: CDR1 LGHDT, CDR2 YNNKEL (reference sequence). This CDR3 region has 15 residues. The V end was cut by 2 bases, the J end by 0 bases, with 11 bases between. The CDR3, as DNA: TGTGCCAGCAGCCAATCAACGGGGAGCTCCTACGAGCAGTACTTC. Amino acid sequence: CASSQSTGSSYEQYF.

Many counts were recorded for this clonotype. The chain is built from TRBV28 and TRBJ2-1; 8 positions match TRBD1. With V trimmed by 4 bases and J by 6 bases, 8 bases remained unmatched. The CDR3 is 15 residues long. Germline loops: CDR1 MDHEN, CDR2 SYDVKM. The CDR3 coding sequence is TGTGCCAGCAGTTCTCGGACAGGGAGATCCAATGAGCAGTTCTTC. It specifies CASSSRTGRSNEQFF.

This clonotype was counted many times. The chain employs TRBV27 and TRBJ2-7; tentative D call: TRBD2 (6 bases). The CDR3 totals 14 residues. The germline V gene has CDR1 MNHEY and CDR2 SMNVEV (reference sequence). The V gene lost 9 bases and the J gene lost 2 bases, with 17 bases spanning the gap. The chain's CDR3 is CASWRAGSAYEQYF. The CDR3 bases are TGTGCCAGTTGGAGGGCAGGGAGTGCCTACGAGCAGTACTTC.

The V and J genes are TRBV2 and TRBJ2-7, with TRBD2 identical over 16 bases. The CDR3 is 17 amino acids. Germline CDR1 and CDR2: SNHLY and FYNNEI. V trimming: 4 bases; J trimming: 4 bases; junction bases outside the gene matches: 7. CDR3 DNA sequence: TGTGCCAGCAGTGCGGGACTAGCGGGGGGGCTGTCTTACGAGCAGTACTTC. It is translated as CASSAGLAGGLSYEQYF.

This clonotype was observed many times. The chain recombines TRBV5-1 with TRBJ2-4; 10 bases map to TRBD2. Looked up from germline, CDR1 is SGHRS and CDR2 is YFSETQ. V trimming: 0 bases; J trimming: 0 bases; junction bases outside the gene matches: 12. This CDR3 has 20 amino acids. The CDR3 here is CASSLGGQRGGRLAKNIQYF. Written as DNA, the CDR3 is TGCGCCAGCAGCTTGGGAGGGCAGCGGGGGGGCCGGCTAGCCAAAAACATTCAGTACTTC.

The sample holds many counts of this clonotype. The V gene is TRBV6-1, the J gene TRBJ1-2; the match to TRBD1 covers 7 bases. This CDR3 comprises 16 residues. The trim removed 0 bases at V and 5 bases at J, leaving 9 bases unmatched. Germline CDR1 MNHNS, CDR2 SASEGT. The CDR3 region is CASSEAKSTGKYGYTF. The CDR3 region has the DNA TGTGCCAGCAGTGAAGCTAAGTCGACAGGGAAGTATGGCTACACCTTC.

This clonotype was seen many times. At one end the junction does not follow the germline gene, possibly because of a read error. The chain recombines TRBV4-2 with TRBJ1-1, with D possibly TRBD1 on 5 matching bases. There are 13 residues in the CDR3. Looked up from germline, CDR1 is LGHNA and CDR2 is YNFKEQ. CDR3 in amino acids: CASSQWGNAEAFF. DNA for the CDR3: TGTGCCAGCAGCCAGTGGGGGAACGCTGAAGCTTTCTTT.